This T cell receptor (beta chain) was identified in a study of cytomegalovirus exposure and HLA in healthy donors. Whole-study context: Genetic ancestry analysis placed about 80% of the 398 donors that were genotyped in the Caucasian-associated cluster.

Findings of the study overall: There were approximately 150 TCR beta chains listed as cytomegalovirus-associated. Later, an analysis found that common viral pathogens appeared to be linked with several of the most significant clusters.

As to this clone: Its antigen is currently unknown.

Vbeta (60) and Jbeta (13) primers were used in the PCR. Per the study methods: There were about 86 million unique TCR beta chains by a later count, and some 10 million of them were shared. Produced via immunoSEQ multiplex PCR; TCRdb's table is partial and in-frame only. V, J and clone size are taken as reported in that table, and D and trimming were inferred from the DNA itself. The sample contains 130,000 or so clones, 8.5% to 10% of which appear only once. This CDR3 is 14 amino acids long. Germline CDR1 reads SGHDT; CDR2 reads YYEEEE. Trimming shortened V by 7 bases and J by 2 bases, and 13 bases separated the two germline ends.

The chain joins TRBV5-6 to TRBJ1-3, with D hard to call. The sequence derives from a man aged 40-55 years in good health and CMV-seronegative. Material for sequencing was PBMCs. The CDR3 spells CASGDLAAGNTIYF. In nucleotides, the CDR3 is TGTGCCAGCGGAGACCTGGCGGCTGGAAACACCATATATTTT.